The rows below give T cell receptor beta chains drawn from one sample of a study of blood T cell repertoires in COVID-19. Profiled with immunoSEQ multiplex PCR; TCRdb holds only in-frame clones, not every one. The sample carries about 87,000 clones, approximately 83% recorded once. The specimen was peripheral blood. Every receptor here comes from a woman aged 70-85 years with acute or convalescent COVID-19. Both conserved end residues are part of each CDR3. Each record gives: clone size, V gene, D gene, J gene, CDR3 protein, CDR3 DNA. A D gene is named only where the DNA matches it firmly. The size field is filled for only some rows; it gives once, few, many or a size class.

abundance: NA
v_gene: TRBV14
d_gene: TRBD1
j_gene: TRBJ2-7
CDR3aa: CASSQTGGMTYEQYF
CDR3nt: TGTGCCAGCAGCCAAACAGGGGGAATGACCTACGAGCAGTACTTC

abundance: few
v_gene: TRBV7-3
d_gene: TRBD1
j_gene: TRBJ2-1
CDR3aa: CASSPNRGSSYNEQFF
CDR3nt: TGTGCCAGCAGCCCCAACAGGGGGTCCTCCTACAATGAGCAGTTCTTC

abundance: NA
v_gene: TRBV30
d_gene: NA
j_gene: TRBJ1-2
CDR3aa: CALSGVELLYGYTF
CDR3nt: TGTGCCCTTTCGGGGGTGGAGTTACTCTATGGCTACACCTTC

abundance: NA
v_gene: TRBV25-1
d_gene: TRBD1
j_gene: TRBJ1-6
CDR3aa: CASRAQGLLNSPLHF
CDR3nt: TGTGCCAGCAGAGCACAGGGGCTCCTCAATTCACCCCTCCACTTT

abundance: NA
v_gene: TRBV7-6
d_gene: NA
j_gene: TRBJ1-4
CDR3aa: CASSLIRDSTNEKLFF
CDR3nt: TGTGCCAGCAGCTTAATTCGGGACTCAACTAATGAAAAACTGTTTTTT

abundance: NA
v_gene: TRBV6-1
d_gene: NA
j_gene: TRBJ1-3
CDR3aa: CASSESGWSGNTIYF
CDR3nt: TGTGCCAGCAGTGAAAGCGGGTGGTCTGGAAACACCATATATTTT

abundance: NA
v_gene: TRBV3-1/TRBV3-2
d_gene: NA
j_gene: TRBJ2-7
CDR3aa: CASSQDPRGINYEQYF
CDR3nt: TGTGCCAGCAGCCAAGATCCCCGGGGGATTAACTACGAGCAGTACTTC

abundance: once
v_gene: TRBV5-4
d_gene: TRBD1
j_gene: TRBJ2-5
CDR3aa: CASTLRQGGETQYF
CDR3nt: TGTGCCAGCACCCTGAGACAGGGTGGAGAGACCCAGTACTTC

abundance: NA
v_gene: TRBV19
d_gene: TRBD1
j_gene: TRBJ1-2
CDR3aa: CASSIHAGRGFYGYTF
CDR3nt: TGTGCCAGTAGTATTCACGCCGGCAGGGGGTTTTATGGCTACACCTTC

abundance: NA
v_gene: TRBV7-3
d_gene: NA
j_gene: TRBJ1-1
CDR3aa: CASSLTGEGRTEAFF
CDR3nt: TGTGCCAGCAGCTTAACAGGGGAAGGAAGGACTGAAGCTTTCTTT

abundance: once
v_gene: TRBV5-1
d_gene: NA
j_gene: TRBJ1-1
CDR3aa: CASSLDQGNTEAFF
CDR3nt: TGCGCCAGCAGCTTGGACCAGGGGAACACTGAAGCTTTCTTT

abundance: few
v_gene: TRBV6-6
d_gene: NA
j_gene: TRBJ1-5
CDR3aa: CATSPGSNQPQHF
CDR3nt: TGTGCCACCTCTCCGGGGAGCAATCAGCCCCAGCATTTT

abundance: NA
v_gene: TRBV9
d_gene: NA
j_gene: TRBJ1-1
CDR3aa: CASSLGGVTEAFF
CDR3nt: TGTGCCAGCAGCCTAGGGGGGGTCACTGAAGCTTTCTTT

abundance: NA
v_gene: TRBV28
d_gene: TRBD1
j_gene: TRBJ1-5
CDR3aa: CASRELTGGLQPQHF
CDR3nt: TGTGCCAGCAGGGAACTCACAGGGGGCCTTCAGCCCCAGCATTTT

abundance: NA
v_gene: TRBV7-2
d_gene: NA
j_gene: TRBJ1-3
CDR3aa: CASSRETWGLSGNTIYF
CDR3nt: TGTGCCAGCAGCCGCGAAACTTGGGGCCTCTCTGGAAACACCATATATTTT

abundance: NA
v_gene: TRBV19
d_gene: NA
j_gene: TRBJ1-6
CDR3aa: CASSIGGTPLHF
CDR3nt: TGTGCCAGTAGTATCGGCGGGACACCCCTCCACTTT

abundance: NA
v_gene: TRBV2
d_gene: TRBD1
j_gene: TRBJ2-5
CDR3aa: CASSREKGGGQETQYF
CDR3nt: TGTGCCAGCAGTAGGGAGAAAGGGGGCGGACAAGAGACCCAGTACTTC

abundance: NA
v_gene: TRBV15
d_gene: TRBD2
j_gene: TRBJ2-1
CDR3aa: CATSVRGGGVNEQFF
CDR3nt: TGTGCCACCAGCGTTAGGGGCGGGGGAGTCAATGAGCAGTTCTTC

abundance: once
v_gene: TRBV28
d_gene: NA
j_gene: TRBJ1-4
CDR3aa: CASTGGANEKLFF
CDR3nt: TGTGCCAGTACTGGAGGGGCTAATGAAAAACTGTTTTTT

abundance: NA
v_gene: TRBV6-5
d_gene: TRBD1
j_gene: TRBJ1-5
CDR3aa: CASSPLDRGPQHF
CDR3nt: TGTGCCAGCAGTCCCCTGGACAGGGGGCCCCAGCATTTT

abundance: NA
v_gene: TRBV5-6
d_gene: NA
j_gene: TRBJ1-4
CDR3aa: CASSSSGTTNEKLFF
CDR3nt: TGTGCCAGCAGCTCGTCGGGTACAACTAATGAAAAACTGTTTTTT

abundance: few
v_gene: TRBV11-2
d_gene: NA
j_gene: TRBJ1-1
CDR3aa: CASSLLLTEAFF
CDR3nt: TGTGCCAGCAGCCTTCTCTTGACTGAAGCTTTCTTT

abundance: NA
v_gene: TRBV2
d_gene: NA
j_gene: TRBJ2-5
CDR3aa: CASSEDRVGNLGAQETQYF
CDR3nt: TGTGCCAGCAGTGAAGATCGGGTGGGGAACTTGGGGGCCCAAGAGACCCAGTACTTC

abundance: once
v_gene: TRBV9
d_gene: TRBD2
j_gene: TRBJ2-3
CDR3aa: CASSPRGAGGSTDTQYF
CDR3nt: TGTGCCAGCAGCCCACGGGGCGCGGGGGGGAGCACAGATACGCAGTATTTT

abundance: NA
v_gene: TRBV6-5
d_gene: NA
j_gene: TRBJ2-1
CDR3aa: CASSSSSYNEQFF
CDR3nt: TGTGCCAGCAGTTCTAGCTCCTACAATGAGCAGTTCTTC

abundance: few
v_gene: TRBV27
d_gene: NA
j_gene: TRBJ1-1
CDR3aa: CASTRRGRGAGMNTEAFF
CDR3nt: TGTGCCAGCACCCGAAGAGGTAGGGGTGCAGGAATGAACACTGAAGCTTTCTTT

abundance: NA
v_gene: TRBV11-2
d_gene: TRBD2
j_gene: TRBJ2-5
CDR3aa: CASSFTPLAGAETQYF
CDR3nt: TGTGCCAGCAGCTTCACCCCGTTAGCGGGGGCGGAGACCCAGTACTTC

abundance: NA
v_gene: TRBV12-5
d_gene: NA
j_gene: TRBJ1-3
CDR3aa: CASGLGLGQIGGNTIYF
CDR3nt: TGTGCTAGTGGTTTGGGCCTTGGACAGATCGGTGGAAACACCATATATTTT

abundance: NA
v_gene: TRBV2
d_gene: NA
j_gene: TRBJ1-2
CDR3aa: CASSVTQGNNYGYTF
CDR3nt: TGTGCCAGCAGTGTGACACAGGGAAATAACTATGGCTACACCTTC

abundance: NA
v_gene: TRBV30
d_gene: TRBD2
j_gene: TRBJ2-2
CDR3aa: CAWDSGGAGGELFF
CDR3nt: TGTGCCTGGGATAGCGGGGGGGCCGGCGGGGAGCTGTTTTTT

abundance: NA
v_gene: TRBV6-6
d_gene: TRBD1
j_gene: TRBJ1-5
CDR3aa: CASSPGTGFNQPQHF
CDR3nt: TGTGCCAGCAGCCCCGGGACAGGGTTTAATCAGCCCCAGCATTTT

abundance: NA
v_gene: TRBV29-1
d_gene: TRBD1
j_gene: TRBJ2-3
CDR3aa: CSVEGTGSTDTQYF
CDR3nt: TGCAGCGTTGAGGGGACAGGGTCCACAGATACGCAGTATTTT

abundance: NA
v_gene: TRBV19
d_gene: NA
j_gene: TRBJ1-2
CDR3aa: CASTGRGSTNYGYTF
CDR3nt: TGTGCCAGTACCGGCCGGGGGTCCACAAACTATGGCTACACCTTC

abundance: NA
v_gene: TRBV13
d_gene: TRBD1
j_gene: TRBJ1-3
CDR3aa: CASSLGTVGNTIYF
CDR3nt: TGTGCCAGCAGCCTGGGGACAGTAGGAAACACCATATATTTT

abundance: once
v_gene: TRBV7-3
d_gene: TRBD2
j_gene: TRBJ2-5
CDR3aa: CASSPRGGPRETQYF
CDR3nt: TGTGCCAGCAGCCCCCGGGGGGGGCCAAGGGAGACCCAGTACTTC

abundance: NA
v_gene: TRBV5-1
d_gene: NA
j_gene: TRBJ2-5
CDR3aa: CASSFFAGETQYF
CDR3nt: TGCGCCAGCAGCTTCTTCGCGGGGGAGACCCAGTACTTC

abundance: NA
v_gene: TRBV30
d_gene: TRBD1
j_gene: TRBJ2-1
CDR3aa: CAWSYRGAEQFF
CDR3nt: TGTGCCTGGAGTTACAGGGGTGCTGAGCAGTTCTTC

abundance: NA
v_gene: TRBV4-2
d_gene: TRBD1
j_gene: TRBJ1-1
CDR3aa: CASSQDGQGTEAFF
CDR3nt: TGTGCCAGCAGCCAAGATGGACAGGGGACTGAAGCTTTCTTT

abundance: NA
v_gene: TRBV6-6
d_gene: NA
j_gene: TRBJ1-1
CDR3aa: CASSPRGGPEAFF
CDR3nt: TGTGCCAGCAGCCCCAGAGGAGGCCCTGAAGCTTTCTTT

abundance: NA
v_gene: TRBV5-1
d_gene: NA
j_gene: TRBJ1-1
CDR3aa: CASSLDWGLDLPNTEAFF
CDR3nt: TGCGCCAGCAGCTTGGATTGGGGCCTCGACCTCCCGAACACTGAAGCTTTCTTT

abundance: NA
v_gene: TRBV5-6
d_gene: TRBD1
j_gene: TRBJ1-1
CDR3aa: CASSETLDRGGTEAFF
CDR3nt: TGTGCCAGCAGCGAGACCTTGGACAGGGGAGGCACTGAAGCTTTCTTT

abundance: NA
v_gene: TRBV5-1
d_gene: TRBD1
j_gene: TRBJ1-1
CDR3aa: CASSRWQGAVQNTEAFF
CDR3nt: TGCGCCAGCAGTCGGTGGCAGGGGGCGGTTCAGAACACTGAAGCTTTCTTT

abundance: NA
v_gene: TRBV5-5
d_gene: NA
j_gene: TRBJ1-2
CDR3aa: CASSLRTGSENYGYTF
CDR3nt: TGTGCCAGCAGCTTACGTACAGGGAGCGAAAACTATGGCTACACCTTC

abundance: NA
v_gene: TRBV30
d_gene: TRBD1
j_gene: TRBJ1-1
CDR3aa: CAWSLTPRGIGAFF
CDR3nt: TGTGCCTGGAGTCTAACCCCCAGGGGGATTGGAGCTTTCTTT

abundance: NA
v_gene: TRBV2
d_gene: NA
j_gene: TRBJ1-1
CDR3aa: CASPTGQEAFF
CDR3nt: TGTGCCAGCCCCACAGGGCAGGAAGCTTTCTTT

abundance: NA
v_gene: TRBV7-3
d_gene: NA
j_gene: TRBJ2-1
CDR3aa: CASSPEAYNEQFF
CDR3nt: TGTGCCAGCAGCCCTGAGGCCTACAATGAGCAGTTCTTC

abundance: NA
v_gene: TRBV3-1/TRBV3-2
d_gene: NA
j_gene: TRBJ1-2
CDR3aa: CASSQDRAGSNYGYTF
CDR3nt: TGTGCCAGCAGCCAAGATCGGGCGGGGTCGAACTATGGCTACACCTTC

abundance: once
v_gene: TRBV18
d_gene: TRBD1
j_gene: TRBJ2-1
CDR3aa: CASSPPVEGGGEQFF
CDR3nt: TGTGCCAGCTCACCACCTGTAGAAGGGGGCGGTGAGCAGTTCTTC

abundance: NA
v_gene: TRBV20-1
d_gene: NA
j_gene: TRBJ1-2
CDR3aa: CSARARDYTF
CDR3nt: TGCAGTGCTAGGGCACGGGACTACACCTTC

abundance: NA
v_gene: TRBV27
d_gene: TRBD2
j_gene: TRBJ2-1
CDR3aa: CASGGMGGSLNEQFF
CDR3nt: TGTGCCAGCGGGGGTATGGGGGGGAGCCTGAATGAGCAGTTCTTC

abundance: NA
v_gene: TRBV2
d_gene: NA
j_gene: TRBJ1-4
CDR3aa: CASLPISGQGEKLFF
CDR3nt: TGTGCCAGCTTACCTATCTCAGGGCAAGGGGAAAAACTGTTTTTT

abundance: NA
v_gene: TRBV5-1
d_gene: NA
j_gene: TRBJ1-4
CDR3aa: CASSPPATNEKLFF
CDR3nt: TGCGCCAGCTCCCCACCGGCAACTAATGAAAAACTGTTTTTT

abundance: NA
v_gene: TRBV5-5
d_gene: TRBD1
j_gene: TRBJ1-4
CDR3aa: CASSLVLGTGNEKLFF
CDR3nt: TGTGCCAGCAGCTTGGTTTTAGGGACAGGGAATGAAAAACTGTTTTTT

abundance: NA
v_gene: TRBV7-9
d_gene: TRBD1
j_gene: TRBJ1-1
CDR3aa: CASSWGQGTEAFF
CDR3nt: TGTGCCAGCAGCTGGGGACAGGGAACTGAAGCTTTCTTT

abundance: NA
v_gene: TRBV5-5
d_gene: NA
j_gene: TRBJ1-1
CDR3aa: CASSFRQVNTEAFF
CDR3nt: TGTGCCAGCAGCTTTCGGCAGGTGAACACTGAAGCTTTCTTT

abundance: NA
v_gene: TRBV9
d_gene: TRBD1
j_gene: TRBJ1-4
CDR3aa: CASSRDSNEKLFF
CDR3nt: TGTGCCAGCAGCCGGGACAGTAATGAAAAACTGTTTTTT

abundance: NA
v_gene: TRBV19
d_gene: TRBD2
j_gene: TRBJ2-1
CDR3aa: CASNSGEYYNEQFF
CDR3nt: TGTGCCAGTAACAGCGGGGAATACTACAATGAGCAGTTCTTC

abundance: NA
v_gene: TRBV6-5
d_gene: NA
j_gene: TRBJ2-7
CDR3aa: CASSYGLYYEQYF
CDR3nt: TGTGCCAGCAGTTACGGACTATACTACGAGCAGTACTTC

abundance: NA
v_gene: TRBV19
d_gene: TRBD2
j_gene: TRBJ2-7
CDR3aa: CASSLGGGSVEQYF
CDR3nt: TGTGCCAGTAGTTTGGGGGGGGGATCCGTCGAGCAGTACTTC